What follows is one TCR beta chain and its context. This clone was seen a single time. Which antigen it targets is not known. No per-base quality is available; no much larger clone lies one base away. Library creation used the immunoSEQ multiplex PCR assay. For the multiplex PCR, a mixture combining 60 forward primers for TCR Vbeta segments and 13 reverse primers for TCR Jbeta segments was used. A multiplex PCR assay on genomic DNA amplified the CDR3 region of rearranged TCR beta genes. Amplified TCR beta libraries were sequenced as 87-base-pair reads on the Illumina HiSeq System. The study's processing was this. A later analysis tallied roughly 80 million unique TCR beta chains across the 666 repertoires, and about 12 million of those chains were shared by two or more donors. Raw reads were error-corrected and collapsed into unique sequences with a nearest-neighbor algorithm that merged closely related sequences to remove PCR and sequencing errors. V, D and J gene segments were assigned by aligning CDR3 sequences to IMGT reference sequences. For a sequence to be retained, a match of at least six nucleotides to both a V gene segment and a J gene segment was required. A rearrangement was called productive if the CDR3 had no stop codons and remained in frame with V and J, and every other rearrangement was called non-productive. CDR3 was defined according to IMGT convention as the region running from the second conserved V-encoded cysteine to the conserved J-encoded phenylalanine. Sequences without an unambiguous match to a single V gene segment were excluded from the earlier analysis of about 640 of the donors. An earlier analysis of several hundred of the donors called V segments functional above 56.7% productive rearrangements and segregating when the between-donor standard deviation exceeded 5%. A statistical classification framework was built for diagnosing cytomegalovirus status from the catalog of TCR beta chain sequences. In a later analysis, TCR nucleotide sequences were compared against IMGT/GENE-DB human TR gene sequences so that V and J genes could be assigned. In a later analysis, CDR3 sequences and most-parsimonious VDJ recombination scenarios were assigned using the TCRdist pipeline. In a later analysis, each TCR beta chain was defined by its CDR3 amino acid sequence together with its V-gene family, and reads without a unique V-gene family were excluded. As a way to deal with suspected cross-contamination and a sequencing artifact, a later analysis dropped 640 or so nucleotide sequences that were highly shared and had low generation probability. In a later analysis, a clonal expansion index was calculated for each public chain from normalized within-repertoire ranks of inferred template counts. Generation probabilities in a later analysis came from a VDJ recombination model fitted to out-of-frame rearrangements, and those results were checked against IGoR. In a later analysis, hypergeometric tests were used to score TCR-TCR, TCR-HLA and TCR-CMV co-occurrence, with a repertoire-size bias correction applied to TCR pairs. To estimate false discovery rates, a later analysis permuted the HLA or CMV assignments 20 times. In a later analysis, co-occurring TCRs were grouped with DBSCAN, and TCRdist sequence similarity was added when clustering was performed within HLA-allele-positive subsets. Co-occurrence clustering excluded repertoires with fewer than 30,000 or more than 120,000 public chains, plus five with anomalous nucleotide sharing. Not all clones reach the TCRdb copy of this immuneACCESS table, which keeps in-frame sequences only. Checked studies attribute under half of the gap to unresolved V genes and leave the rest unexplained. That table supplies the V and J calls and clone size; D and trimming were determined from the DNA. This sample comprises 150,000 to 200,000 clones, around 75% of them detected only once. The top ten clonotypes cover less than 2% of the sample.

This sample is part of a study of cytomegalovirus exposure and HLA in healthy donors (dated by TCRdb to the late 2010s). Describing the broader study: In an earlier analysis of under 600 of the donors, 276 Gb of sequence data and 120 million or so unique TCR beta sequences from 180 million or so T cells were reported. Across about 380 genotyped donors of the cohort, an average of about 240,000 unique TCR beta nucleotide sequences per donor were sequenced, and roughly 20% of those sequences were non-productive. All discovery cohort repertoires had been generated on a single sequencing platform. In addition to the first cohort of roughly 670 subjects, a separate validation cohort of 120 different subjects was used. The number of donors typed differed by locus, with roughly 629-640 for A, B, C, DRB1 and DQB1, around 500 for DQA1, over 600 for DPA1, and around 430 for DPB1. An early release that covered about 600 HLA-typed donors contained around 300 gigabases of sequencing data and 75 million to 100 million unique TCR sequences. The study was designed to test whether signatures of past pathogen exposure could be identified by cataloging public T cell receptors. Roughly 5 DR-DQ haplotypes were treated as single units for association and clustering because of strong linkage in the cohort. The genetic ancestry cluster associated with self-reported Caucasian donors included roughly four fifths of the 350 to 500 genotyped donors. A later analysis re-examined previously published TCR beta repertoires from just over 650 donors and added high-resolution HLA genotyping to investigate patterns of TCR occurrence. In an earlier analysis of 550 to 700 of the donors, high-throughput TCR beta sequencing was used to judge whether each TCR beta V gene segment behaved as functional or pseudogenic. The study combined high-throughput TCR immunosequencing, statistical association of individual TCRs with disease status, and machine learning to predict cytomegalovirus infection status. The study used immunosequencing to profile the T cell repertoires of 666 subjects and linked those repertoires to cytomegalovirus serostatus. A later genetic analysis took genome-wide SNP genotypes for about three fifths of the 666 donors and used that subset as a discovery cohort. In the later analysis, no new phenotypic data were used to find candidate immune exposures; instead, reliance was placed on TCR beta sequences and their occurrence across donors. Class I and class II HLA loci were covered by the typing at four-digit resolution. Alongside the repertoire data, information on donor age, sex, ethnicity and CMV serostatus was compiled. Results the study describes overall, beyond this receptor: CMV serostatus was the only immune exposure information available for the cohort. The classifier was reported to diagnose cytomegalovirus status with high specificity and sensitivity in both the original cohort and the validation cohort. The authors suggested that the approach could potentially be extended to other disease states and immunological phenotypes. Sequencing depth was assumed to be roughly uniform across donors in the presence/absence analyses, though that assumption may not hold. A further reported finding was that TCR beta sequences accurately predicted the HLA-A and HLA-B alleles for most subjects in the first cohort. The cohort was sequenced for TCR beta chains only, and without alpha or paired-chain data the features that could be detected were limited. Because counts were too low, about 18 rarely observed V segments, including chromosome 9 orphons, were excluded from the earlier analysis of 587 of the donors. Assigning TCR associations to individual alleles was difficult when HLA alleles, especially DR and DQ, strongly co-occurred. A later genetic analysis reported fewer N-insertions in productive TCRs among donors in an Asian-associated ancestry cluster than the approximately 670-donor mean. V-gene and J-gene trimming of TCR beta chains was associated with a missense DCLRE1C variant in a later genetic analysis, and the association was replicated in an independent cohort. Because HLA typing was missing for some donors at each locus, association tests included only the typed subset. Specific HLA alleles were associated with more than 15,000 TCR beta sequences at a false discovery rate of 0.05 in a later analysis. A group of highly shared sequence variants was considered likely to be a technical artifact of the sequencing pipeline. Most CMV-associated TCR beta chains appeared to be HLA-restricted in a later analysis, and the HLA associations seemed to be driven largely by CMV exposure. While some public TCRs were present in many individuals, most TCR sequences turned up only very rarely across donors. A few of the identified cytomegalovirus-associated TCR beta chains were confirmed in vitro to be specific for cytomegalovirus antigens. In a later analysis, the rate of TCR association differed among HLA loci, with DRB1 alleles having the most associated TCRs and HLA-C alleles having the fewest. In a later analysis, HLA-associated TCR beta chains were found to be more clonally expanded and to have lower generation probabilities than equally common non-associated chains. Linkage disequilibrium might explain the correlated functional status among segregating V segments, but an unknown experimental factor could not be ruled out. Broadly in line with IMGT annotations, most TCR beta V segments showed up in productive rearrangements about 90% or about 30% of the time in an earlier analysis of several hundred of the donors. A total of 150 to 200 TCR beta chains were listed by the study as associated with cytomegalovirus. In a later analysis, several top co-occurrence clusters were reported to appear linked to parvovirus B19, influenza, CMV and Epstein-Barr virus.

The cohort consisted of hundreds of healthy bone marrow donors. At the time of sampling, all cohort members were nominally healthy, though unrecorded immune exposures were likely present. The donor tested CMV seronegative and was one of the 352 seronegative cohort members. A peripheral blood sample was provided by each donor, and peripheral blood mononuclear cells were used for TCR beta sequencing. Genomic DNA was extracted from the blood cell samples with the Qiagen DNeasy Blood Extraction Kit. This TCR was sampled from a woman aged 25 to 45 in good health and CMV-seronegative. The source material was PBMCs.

CDR3 reads: CASSQGRGQPQHF. The bases read TGTGCCAGTAGTCAGGGAAGAGGACAGCCCCAGCATTTT. The V and J segments used are TRBV19 and TRBJ1-5; TRBD1 is perhaps the D gene, given 5 matching bases. From its cysteine to its phenylalanine, the CDR3 spans 13 amino acids. Only CDR3 DNA remains: 39 bases, in frame from the first base. CDR1 LNHDA and CDR2 SQIVND are derived from the germline V gene (reference sequence). Trimming costs V 5 bases and J 7 bases, and their ends lie 12 bases apart.